This T cell receptor beta chain was found in a study of T cell repertoires in cytomegalovirus infection. On the study more broadly: Recently identified HLA-C-restricted CMV epitopes were used, and well-studied HLA-B-restricted CMV epitopes were used as well. TCR beta signatures that were public indicated CMV infection and matching HLA type.

The CDR3 sequence is 15 residues long. Germline CDR1 reads MDHEN; CDR2 reads SYDVKM. Trimming took 8 bases from V and 0 from J; bases not matched to a gene: 6. TCRdb processed the reads anew with MiXCR; each CDR3 protein has one entry. The table records 100,000 or so distinct CDR3 sequences, 25% to 35% of them present only once. General study points: Across the ex vivo response, the dominant clonotypes were HLA-C-restricted CMV-specific TCR beta clonotypes. Individuals carrying CMV plus the relevant HLA were identified by cumulative frequency of public TCR beta families.

As to this clonotype: Antigen unknown.

The chain couples TRBV28 to TRBJ2-1, with 8 positions matching TRBD1. The receptor comes from a human donor in good health (CMV status not recorded). Some clones in this sample may be carry-over from other donors' samples. The input for sequencing was CD8+ T cells from cultured PBMCs, taken from culture after CMV antigen stimulation. The CDR3 region is CASDRGQSSYNEQFF. The CDR3 bases are TGTGCCAGCGACAGGGGACAAAGCTCCTACAATGAGCAGTTCTTC.